A single sample gave rise to the 13 T cell receptor beta chains below, sequenced in a study of T cells in localized non-small cell lung cancer. This table comes from immunoSEQ multiplex PCR, and its TCRdb copy is limited to in-frame clones, with some not included. The data contain 1,400 or so clones, approximately 18% of them singletons. Source: normal lung tissue next to the tumor, taken before any cancer treatment. The receptors shown here come from an older female donor with stage II lung adenocarcinoma.

In its sample, this clone was seen once. V and J are TRBV19 and TRBJ2-5, with TRBD2 matching 10 bases. Trimming took 4 bases from V and 3 from J; bases not matched to a gene: 2. Germline CDR1 is LNHDA and CDR2 is SQIVND (reference sequence). The CDR3 runs to 14 residues. CDR3 DNA: TGTGCCAGTAGTAACGGACTAGCGGAAGAGACCCAGTACTTC. Its translation: CASSNGLAEETQYF.

This chain links TRBV11-3 with TRBJ2-2; possibly TRBD1 or TRBD2 for D (6 bases each). This CDR3 has 15 amino acids. Trimming cost V 3 bases and J 5 bases, with 13 bases left between them. Looked up from germline, CDR1 is SGHNT and CDR2 is YENEEA. CDR3 DNA sequence: TGTGCCAGCAGCTTGGGGGGACACGGGACCGGGGAGCTGTTTTTT. Translated, it gives CASSLGGHGTGELFF.

The chain uses TRBV6-8 and TRBJ2-7; D might be TRBD1 (6 bases). V was pared by 0 bases and J by 3 bases, with 9 bases between. CDR3 length: 14 amino acids. Looked up from germline, CDR1 is MNHGY and CDR2 is SAAAGT. The DNA of the CDR3 is TGTGCCAGCAGTTACTCGAGGGGGATCTACGAGCAGTACTTC. Translation gives CASSYSRGIYEQYF.

This chain links TRBV9 with TRBJ1-4, with TRBD1 matching over 9 bases. In germline, CDR1 is SGDLS, CDR2 YYNGEE. Losses at the gene ends were 0 bases for V and 8 bases for J; bases not matched to a gene: 5. There are 15 residues in the CDR3. The DNA of the CDR3 is TGTGCCAGCAGCGTAGCAGGGACAGGGAGCGAAAAACTGTTTTTT. Residues: CASSVAGTGSEKLFF.

This clone is labeled as medium-sized. The gene calls are TRBV11-3 and TRBJ2-3; 9 positions match TRBD2. The length of the CDR3 is 17 residues. Germline lookup yields CDR1 SGHNT and CDR2 YENEEA. The V segment lost 3 bases and the J segment 6 bases; nucleotides outside the gene matches: 13. The CDR3 region is CASSFQPMGGGADTQYF. In nucleotides, the CDR3 is TGTGCCAGCAGCTTTCAGCCGATGGGCGGGGGGGCTGATACGCAGTATTTT.

The chain links TRBV19 to TRBJ1-5; D is unclear. The CDR3 has 14 amino acids. V dropped 3 bases and J dropped 7 bases, with 13 bases sitting between them. Germline V CDR1 and CDR2: LNHDA, SQIVND (reference sequence). CDR3 in amino acids: CASSIFTRRQPQHF. DNA of the CDR3: TGTGCCAGTAGTATTTTTACTAGAAGGCAGCCCCAGCATTTT. Using reference TRBV19 and TRBJ1-5 for the parts outside the CDR3, the full variable domain is DGGITQSPKYLFRKEGQNVTLSCEQNLNHDAMYWYRQDPGQGLRLIYYSQIVNDFQKGDIAEGYSVSREKKESFPLTVTSAQKNPTAFYLCASSIFTRRQPQHFGDGTRLSIL.

V gene TRBV27 combines with J gene TRBJ2-7, with TRBD1 matching over 7 bases. CDR1 MNHEY and CDR2 SMNVEV come from the germline V gene (reference sequence). The CDR3 is 14 residues long. J was trimmed by 0 bases and V by 5 bases; bases with no gene match: 4. CDR3 nucleotide sequence: TGTGCCAGCAGTACGACAGGGCTCTCCTACGAGCAGTACTTC. Protein sequence: CASSTTGLSYEQYF.

This clone was found a few times. The chain employs TRBV6-8 and TRBJ2-5, with 9 bases that match TRBD1. Germline-derived CDR1 and CDR2 are MNHGY and SAAAGT. J was trimmed by 2 bases and V by 6 bases; bases with no gene match: 4. This CDR3 region has 14 residues. Written as DNA, the CDR3 is TGTGCCAGCAGAGCCGGGACAGGGCAAGAGACCCAGTACTTC. It encodes CASRAGTGQETQYF.

This clone has a handful of counts. The genes are TRBV6-8 and TRBJ2-1, with 7 bases aligning to TRBD2. V was clipped by 4 bases and J by 5 bases; unmatched bases: 8. This CDR3 comprises 15 residues. Germline V gene lookup returns CDR1 MNHGY and CDR2 SAAAGT. The CDR3 bases are TGTGCCAGCAGTTGGGGAGGGCCTTTGGACAATGAGCAGTTCTTC. It encodes CASSWGGPLDNEQFF.

The CDR3 reads CASSRLAETYNEQFF. In DNA form, the CDR3 reads TGTGCCAGCAGTCGACTAGCGGAGACCTACAATGAGCAGTTCTTC. The chain is built from TRBV9 and TRBJ2-1; 9 nucleotides align to TRBD2. J lost 2 bases, V lost 5 bases, and 5 bases had no gene match. There are 15 residues in the CDR3. Germline CDR1 is SGDLS and CDR2 is YYNGEE.

This chain uses TRBV18 with TRBJ2-1, with D perhaps being TRBD1 or TRBD2 (5 bases each). V lost 4 bases, J lost 12 bases, and 19 bases lay in between. Germline V gene sequence: CDR1 KGHSH, CDR2 LQKENI. This CDR3 region has 14 residues. The CDR3 bases are TGTGCCAGCTCACTGACAGTACCCGGGGCCCTGCAGTTCTTC. This translates into CASSLTVPGALQFF.

In this sample, this clone is large. This sequence joins TRBV11-3 and TRBJ1-6; D gene ambiguous. This CDR3 region has 15 residues. The V gene lost 3 bases and the J gene lost 4 bases, with 10 bases spanning the gap. Germline loops: CDR1 SGHNT, CDR2 YENEEA. The CDR3 protein is CASSLAGSYNSPLHF. The CDR3 bases are TGTGCCAGCAGCTTGGCTGGGAGTTATAATTCACCCCTCCACTTT.

This clone was observed a few times. The limits of the CDR3 on the DNA are not certain, so only TCRdb's listed CDR3 is given. The rearrangement links TRBV6-8 to TRBJ1-5. From its first to its last residue, the CDR3 has 16 amino acids. Germline V gene data show CDR1 as MNHGY and CDR2 as SAAAGT. The CDR3 is CASSTSGLGGNQPQHF.